This T cell receptor (beta chain) was recorded in a study of technical replicates of blood from a few donors. The CDR3 has 16 amino acids. Germline CDR1 is SGHAT and CDR2 is FQNNGV. Unmatched junction bases numbered 10, after V lost 4 bases and J lost 3 bases. TCRdb's table, derived via immunoSEQ multiplex PCR, lists solely in-frame clones and lacks some. The top ten clones hold roughly 0.19% of a sample with about 100,000 clones, over 95% of them seen once. The chain has TRBV11-2 and TRBJ2-3; 7 bases are shared with TRBD2. The source of this sequence is a human donor in good health. What was sequenced was T cells isolated from PBMCs. The DNA of the CDR3 is TGTGCCAGCAGCTCAATGATCGGGGGGATTACAGATACGCAGTATTTT. This sequence encodes CASSSMIGGITDTQYF.